This T cell receptor beta chain was profiled in a study of cytomegalovirus exposure and HLA in healthy donors. Overall study findings and caveats: In vitro testing confirmed a few CMV-associated chains as specific for CMV antigens. The majority of TCR sequences were rare, yet some public TCRs appeared in many donors. The study recorded 150 to 200 TCR beta chains that were cytomegalovirus-associated.

Sequenced by immunoSEQ multiplex PCR; TCRdb stores in-frame clones only, minus some. Of about 120,000 clones listed, 70% to 90% were seen once; the top ten hold under 6.5%. As for this clone: The antigen remains unidentified.

The sample comprised PBMCs. The clonotype comes from a woman in her late teens or twenties in good health and CMV-seropositive.

The CDR3 protein is CASSTTGWSGELFF. The CDR3 coding sequence is TGTGCCAGCAGTACGACAGGGTGGTCCGGGGAGCTGTTTTTT. V usage is TRBV6-5 and J usage is TRBJ2-2; 7 bases map to TRBD1. The CDR3 length is 14 residues. Germline CDR1 MNHEY, CDR2 SVGAGI. The V and J ends lost 5 bases and 6 bases, in that order; junction bases with no gene match: 6.